These T cell receptor beta chains were read from a single sample in a study of T cell changes during pregnancy in multiple sclerosis. Sequencing was performed with immunoSEQ multiplex PCR; in TCRdb, only in-frame clones are kept and a portion is missing. The sample lists 65,000 to 75,000 clones, approximately 90% occurring once. Sequenced here: peripheral blood, sampled in the second trimester of pregnancy. The receptor source for this set is a female donor with multiple sclerosis, enrolled in a pregnancy study. Each CDR3 is given with its conserved first and last residue. The D gene is left open where the match is weak. For some rows the clone size is stated as once, few or many, or as a class when expanded; others skip it.

d_gene	abundance	j_gene	v_gene	CDR3aa	CDR3nt
.	.	TRBJ2-3	TRBV30	CAWVRSVTQYF	TGTGCCTGGGTGAGGTCTGTTACGCAGTATTTT
.	.	TRBJ1-2	TRBV5-1	CASSPSWAGGGDGYTF	TGCGCCAGCAGCCCCAGTTGGGCGGGCGGAGGGGATGGCTACACCTTC
.	.	TRBJ1-3	TRBV5-8	CASSLWGPGNTIYF	TGTGCCAGCAGCCTGTGGGGGCCTGGAAACACCATATATTTT
.	once	TRBJ2-7	TRBV5-1	CASSLAGRADRGEQYF	TGCGCCAGCAGCTTGGCCGGTAGGGCAGATCGGGGCGAGCAGTACTTC
.	.	TRBJ2-1	TRBV19	CASTSSYNEQFF	TGTGCCAGTACTAGCTCCTACAATGAGCAGTTCTTC
.	.	TRBJ1-6	TRBV30	CAWSVRGSLYNSPLHF	TGTGCCTGGAGTGTACGGGGGTCCCTCTATAATTCACCCCTCCACTTT
.	.	TRBJ2-3	TRBV5-1	CASSAGDRRTDTQYF	TGCGCCAGCAGCGCGGGGGACAGGCGGACAGATACGCAGTATTTT
.	.	TRBJ1-4	TRBV18	CASSSRTVTNEKLFF	TGTGCCAGCTCATCACGGACAGTTACTAATGAAAAACTGTTTTTT
TRBD1	.	TRBJ1-2	TRBV4-3	CASSQLGTADYGYTF	TGCGCCAGCAGCCAGCTAGGGACAGCCGACTATGGCTACACCTTC
TRBD2	.	TRBJ2-1	TRBV9	CASSVDPSTTSGEQFF	TGTGCCAGCAGCGTAGACCCCTCAACTACTAGCGGTGAGCAGTTCTTC
.	.	TRBJ1-1	TRBV6-5	CASTFGGGAFF	TGTGCCAGCACCTTTGGGGGGGGAGCTTTCTTT
.	.	TRBJ2-5	TRBV6-1	CASSWGPKETQYF	TGTGCCAGCAGCTGGGGGCCTAAAGAGACCCAGTACTTC
TRBD1	.	TRBJ2-6	TRBV4-3	CASSQAQGQLSGANVLTF	TGCGCCAGCAGCCAGGCCCAGGGACAGCTCTCTGGGGCCAACGTCCTGACTTTC
.	.	TRBJ2-1	TRBV2	CASRQGAENEQFF	TGTGCCAGCAGGCAAGGGGCTGAGAATGAGCAGTTCTTC
TRBD1	.	TRBJ1-6	TRBV19	CASSFRQGRSNSPLHF	TGTGCCAGTAGTTTTCGACAGGGGAGGTCGAACTCACCCCTCCACTTT
TRBD1	.	TRBJ1-1	TRBV30	CAWAGGRTEAFF	TGTGCCTGGGCAGGGGGCCGGACTGAAGCTTTCTTT
.	few	TRBJ2-1	TRBV7-6	CASSLEDHNEQFF	TGTGCCAGCAGCTTGGAGGACCACAATGAGCAGTTCTTC
.	.	TRBJ2-3	TRBV19	CASRIRGSTDTQYF	TGTGCCAGTAGAATCAGGGGAAGCACAGATACGCAGTATTTT
TRBD1	once	TRBJ1-6	TRBV30	CAWSVGQGGGNNSPLHF	TGTGCCTGGAGTGTCGGACAGGGAGGTGGGAATAATTCACCCCTCCACTTT
.	.	TRBJ1-1	TRBV27	CASSKTGSKNTEAFF	TGTGCCAGCAGTAAGACAGGTTCGAAGAACACTGAAGCTTTCTTT
TRBD1	.	TRBJ2-3	TRBV2	CASSAGQASTDTQYF	TGTGCCAGCAGCGCCGGACAGGCTAGCACAGATACGCAGTATTTT
TRBD1	.	TRBJ1-6	TRBV11-2	CASSARRDRPNSPLHF	TGTGCCAGCAGCGCCCGGAGGGACAGGCCGAATTCACCCCTCCACTTT
.	.	TRBJ2-2	TRBV6-5	CASSITQGSGELFF	TGTGCCAGCAGTATAACCCAGGGTTCCGGGGAGCTGTTTTTT
.	.	TRBJ1-1	TRBV12-5	CASGLRREGEAFF	TGTGCTAGTGGTTTAAGAAGGGAGGGTGAAGCTTTCTTT
TRBD2	.	TRBJ2-5	TRBV6-1	CASSDPMIAGEETQYF	TGTGCCAGCAGTGACCCTATGATAGCGGGAGAAGAGACCCAGTACTTC
TRBD1	.	TRBJ1-1	TRBV6-5	CASSRTGDTEAFF	TGTGCCAGCAGTAGGACAGGGGACACTGAAGCTTTCTTT
TRBD1	.	TRBJ1-4	TRBV4-2	CASSQDLPGRGFGKLFF	TGTGCCAGCAGCCAAGATCTTCCCGGCAGGGGGTTTGGAAAACTGTTTTTT
.	.	TRBJ1-2	TRBV12-5	CASGEWLTGRRIGYTF	TGTGCTAGTGGGGAGTGGTTGACCGGACGGAGGATTGGCTACACCTTC
TRBD1	.	TRBJ1-2	TRBV27	CASRPGQGGVNYGYTF	TGTGCCAGCAGGCCTGGACAGGGAGGAGTTAACTATGGCTACACCTTC
.	once	TRBJ1-2	TRBV25-1	CASSKTGEYGYTF	TGTGCCAGCAGCAAGACAGGAGAGTATGGCTACACCTTC
TRBD1	.	TRBJ2-2	TRBV4-2	CASSQRTGTSNTGELFF	TGTGCCAGCAGCCAGCGGACAGGGACTTCGAACACCGGGGAGCTGTTTTTT
TRBD1	.	TRBJ1-5	TRBV30	CAWSEGASNQPQHF	TGTGCCTGGAGTGAGGGGGCAAGCAATCAGCCCCAGCATTTT
.	few	TRBJ2-1	TRBV7-3	CASSLSPGTPYNEQFF	TGTGCCAGCAGCTTATCCCCCGGGACACCCTACAATGAGCAGTTCTTC
TRBD2	.	TRBJ2-1	TRBV2	CASISGLAPTNEQFF	TGTGCCAGCATATCGGGACTAGCGCCTACTAATGAGCAGTTCTTC
TRBD1	.	TRBJ2-7	TRBV7-9	CASSSLGVSTGDTYEQYF	TGTGCCAGCAGCTCCTTGGGGGTCTCGACAGGGGACACCTACGAGCAGTACTTC
TRBD2	many	TRBJ2-7	TRBV7-9	CASSGRLANTYEQYF	TGTGCCAGCAGCGGCCGACTAGCGAATACCTACGAGCAGTACTTC
TRBD2	.	TRBJ2-4	TRBV7-2	CASSFSGRLVIQYF	TGTGCCAGCAGCTTTAGCGGGAGACTGGTCATTCAGTACTTC
.	.	TRBJ2-7	TRBV30	CAWSRGDKFYEQYF	TGTGCCTGGAGTCGGGGGGACAAGTTCTACGAGCAGTACTTC
.	.	TRBJ2-1	TRBV7-9	CASSPTVPGGNEQFF	TGTGCCAGCAGCCCGACGGTCCCAGGTGGAAATGAGCAGTTCTTC
.	.	TRBJ1-2	TRBV27	CASSLDSRNYGYTF	TGTGCCAGCAGTTTGGACAGTCGAAACTATGGCTACACCTTC
.	.	TRBJ2-7	TRBV7-8	CASSHSAAVSYEQYF	TGTGCCAGCAGCCACTCAGCGGCGGTCTCCTACGAGCAGTACTTC
TRBD1	once	TRBJ2-7	TRBV19	CATKVGLGQGGYEQYF	TGTGCCACCAAAGTGGGGTTGGGACAGGGGGGCTACGAGCAGTACTTC
TRBD2	.	TRBJ2-3	TRBV5-1	CASSQTSGPEDTQYF	TGCGCCAGCAGCCAGACTAGCGGGCCTGAGGATACGCAGTATTTT
.	once	TRBJ2-1	TRBV4-2	CASSQGARQFF	TGTGCCAGCAGCCAAGGGGCCCGGCAGTTCTTC
.	.	TRBJ2-7	TRBV7-9	CASSHSAAGASYEQYF	TGTGCCAGCAGCCATTCAGCCGCGGGGGCGTCCTACGAGCAGTACTTC